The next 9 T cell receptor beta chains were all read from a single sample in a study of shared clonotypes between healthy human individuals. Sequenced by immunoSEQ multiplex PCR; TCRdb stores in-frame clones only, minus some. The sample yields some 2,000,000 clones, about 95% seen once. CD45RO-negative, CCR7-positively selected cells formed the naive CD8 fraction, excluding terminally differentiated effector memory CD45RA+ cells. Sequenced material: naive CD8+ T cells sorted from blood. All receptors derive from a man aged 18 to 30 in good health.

The CDR3 reads CASSLGGPGYNEQFF. The DNA for the CDR3 is TGTGCCAGCAGCCTAGGGGGCCCCGGCTACAATGAGCAGTTCTTC. V gene TRBV7-9 combines with J gene TRBJ2-1; 7 nucleotides match TRBD1. This CDR3 is 15 amino acids long. Per the germline V gene, CDR1 is SEHNR and CDR2 is FQNEAQ (reference sequence). V dropped 5 bases and J dropped 3; count of bases not matched to a gene: 7.

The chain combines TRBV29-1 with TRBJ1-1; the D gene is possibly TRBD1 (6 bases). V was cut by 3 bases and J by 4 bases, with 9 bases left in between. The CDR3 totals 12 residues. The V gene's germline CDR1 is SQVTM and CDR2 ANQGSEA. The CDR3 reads CSVDPQGTEAFF. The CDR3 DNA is TGCAGCGTTGATCCACAGGGCACTGAAGCTTTCTTT.

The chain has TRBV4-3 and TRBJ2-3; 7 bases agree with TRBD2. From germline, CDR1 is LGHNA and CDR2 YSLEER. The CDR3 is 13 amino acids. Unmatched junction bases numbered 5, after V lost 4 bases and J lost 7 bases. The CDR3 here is CASSPGEGNTQYF. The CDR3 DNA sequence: TGCGCCAGCAGCCCGGGGGAGGGAAATACGCAGTATTTT.

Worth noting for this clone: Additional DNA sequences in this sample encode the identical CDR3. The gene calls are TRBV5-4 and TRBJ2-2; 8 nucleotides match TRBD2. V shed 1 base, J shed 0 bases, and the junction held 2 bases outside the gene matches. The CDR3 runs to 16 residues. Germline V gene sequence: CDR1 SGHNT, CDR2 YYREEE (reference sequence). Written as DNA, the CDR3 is TGTGCCAGCAGCTTGCCGGGACTAGCGAACACCGGGGAGCTGTTTTTT. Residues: CASSLPGLANTGELFF.

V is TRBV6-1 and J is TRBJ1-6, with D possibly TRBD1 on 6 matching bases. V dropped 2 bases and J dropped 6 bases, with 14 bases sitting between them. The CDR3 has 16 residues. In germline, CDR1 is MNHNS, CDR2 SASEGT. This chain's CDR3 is CASSENFWDINSPLHF. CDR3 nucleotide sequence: TGTGCCAGCAGTGAAAATTTTTGGGACATTAATTCACCCCTCCACTTT.

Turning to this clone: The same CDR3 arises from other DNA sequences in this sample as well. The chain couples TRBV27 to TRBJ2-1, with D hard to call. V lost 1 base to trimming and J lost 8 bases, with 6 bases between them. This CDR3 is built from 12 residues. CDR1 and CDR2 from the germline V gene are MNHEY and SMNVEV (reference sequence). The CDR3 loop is CASSLLGDEQFF. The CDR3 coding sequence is TGTGCCAGCAGTTTATTGGGCGATGAGCAGTTCTTC.

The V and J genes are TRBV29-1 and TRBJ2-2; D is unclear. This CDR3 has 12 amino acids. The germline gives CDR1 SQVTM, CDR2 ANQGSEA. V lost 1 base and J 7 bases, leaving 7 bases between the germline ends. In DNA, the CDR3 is TGCAGCGTTGAAGGTCGGGTCGGGGAGCTGTTTTTT. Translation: CSVEGRVGELFF.

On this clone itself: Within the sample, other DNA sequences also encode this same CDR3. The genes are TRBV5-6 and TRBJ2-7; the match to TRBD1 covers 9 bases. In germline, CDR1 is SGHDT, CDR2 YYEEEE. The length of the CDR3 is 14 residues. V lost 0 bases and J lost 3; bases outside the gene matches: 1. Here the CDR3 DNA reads TGTGCCAGCAGCTTGGGACAGGGGGACTACGAGCAGTACTTC. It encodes CASSLGQGDYEQYF.

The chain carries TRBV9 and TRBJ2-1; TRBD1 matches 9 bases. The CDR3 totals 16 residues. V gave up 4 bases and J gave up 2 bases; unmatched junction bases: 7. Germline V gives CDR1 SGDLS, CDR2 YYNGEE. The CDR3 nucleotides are TGTGCCAGCAGCCCCGGAACAGGGGGCCCCTACAATGAGCAGTTCTTC. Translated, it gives CASSPGTGGPYNEQFF.